Described below is a single T cell receptor beta chain sequence and its context. Its target is unknown. At one end, the junction sequence differs from germline, possibly due to a read error. Sequencing of TCR beta was carried out in blood CD8+ and CD4+ T cells. Those who served as multiple sclerosis controls were treatment-naive patients with stable or active relapsing-remitting disease. This sample stems from a study of CD8 T cells in Susac syndrome. Points from the study as a whole: The study admitted that it had a relatively small number of individuals in its TCR sequencing and HLA analysis.

Random hexamers were used to reverse transcribe an amount of roughly 0.45 to 1 ug RNA. Across 54 Vbeta and 13 Jbeta, immunoSEQ multiplex PCR amplified TCR beta CDR3. In TCRdb, the immunoSEQ multiplex PCR reads were re-called with MiXCR into one record per CDR3 protein. The table includes 300,000 or so distinct CDR3 sequences, around 90% detected once. This CDR3 has 13 amino acids. Germline CDR1 reads SSHAT; CDR2 reads FNYEAQ (reference sequence). The sequenced sample was CD4+ T cells from PBMCs. This sequence joins TRBV7-7 and TRBJ1-6; no clear D gene. This TCR was sampled from a human donor with multiple sclerosis. CDR3 DNA sequence: TGTGCTAGCAGCTTAGGGTCGAATTCACCCCTCCACTTT. Amino acid sequence: CASSLGSNSPLHF.